The present entry profiles one T cell receptor beta chain with its context. Sequencing used immunoSEQ multiplex PCR; TCRdb keeps in-frame clones, though not all of them. The data contain approximately 70,000 clones, roughly 89% of them singletons. Germline CDR1 reads LNHDA; CDR2 reads SQIVND (reference sequence). J was trimmed by 7 bases and V by 1 base; bases with no gene match: 3. The CDR3 is made up of 13 amino acids. This sample was taken from a study of T cell changes during pregnancy in multiple sclerosis. The sequence came from a female donor in good health, enrolled as a control in a pregnancy study. The chain recombines TRBV19 with TRBJ1-2; 7 positions match TRBD1. Sequencing used peripheral blood, obtained in the third trimester of pregnancy. As DNA, the CDR3 is TGTGCCAGTAGTATAGGAGGGGGCGTTGGCTACACCTTC. Translating gives CASSIGGGVGYTF.